This paragraph covers one T cell receptor (beta chain) sequence. This sample stems from a study of CD8 T cells in Susac syndrome. Looked up from germline, CDR1 is KGHDR and CDR2 is SFDVKD. CDR3 size: 15 residues. V was pared by 4 bases and J by 2 bases, with 12 bases between. High-throughput TCR beta sequencing covered peripheral CD8+ and CD4+ T cells. Random hexamers were used to reverse transcribe the RNA input (about 0.5 to 1 ug). The CDR3 of TCR beta was amplified by immunoSEQ multiplex PCR across 54 Vbeta and 13 Jbeta. MiXCR, run by TCRdb on the immunoSEQ multiplex PCR reads, gives a single entry per CDR3 protein. The sample consists of roughly 200,000 distinct CDR3 sequences, approximately 95% of them appearing once.

J is TRBJ2-3 and V is TRBV24-1; D is unclear. Sequences were obtained from CD4+ T cells from PBMCs. The source is a human donor in good health. Here the CDR3 DNA reads TGTGCCACCAGTGACTGGGCAGCTTCCACAGATACGCAGTATTTT. Amino acids: CATSDWAASTDTQYF.